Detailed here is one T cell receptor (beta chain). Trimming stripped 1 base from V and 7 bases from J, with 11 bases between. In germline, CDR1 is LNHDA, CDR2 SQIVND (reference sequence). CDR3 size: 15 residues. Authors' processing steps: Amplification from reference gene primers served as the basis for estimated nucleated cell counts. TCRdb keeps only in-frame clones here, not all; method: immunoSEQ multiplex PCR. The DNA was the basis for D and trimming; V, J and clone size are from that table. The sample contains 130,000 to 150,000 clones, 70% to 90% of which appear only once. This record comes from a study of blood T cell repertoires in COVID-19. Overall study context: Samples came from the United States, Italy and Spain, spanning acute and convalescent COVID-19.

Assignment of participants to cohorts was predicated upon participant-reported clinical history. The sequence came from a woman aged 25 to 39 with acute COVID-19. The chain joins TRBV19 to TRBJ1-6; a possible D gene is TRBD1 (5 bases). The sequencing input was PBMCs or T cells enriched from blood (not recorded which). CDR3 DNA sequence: TGTGCCAGTAGTATAGCAGGGAATTGGAATTCACCCCTCCACTTT. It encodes CASSIAGNWNSPLHF.